These 23 T cell receptor beta chains were all obtained from the same sample, sequenced in a study of blood T cells in healthy people across ages. Alongside a J-beta primer mix, a sample-barcoded 5' primer served in a second PCR lasting about 6 to 11 cycles. TCRdb re-called the 5' RACE reads with MiXCR, one entry per CDR3 protein. The data show 800,000 to 950,000 distinct CDR3 sequences, 29% seen once. The same data also went into a second study, on T cells of mothers and their children.

The sequencing sample was made of blood. The receptor set was obtained from a woman between 40 and 55 years old in good health.

In its sample, this clonotype was seen many times. The chain is built from TRBV7-9 and TRBJ2-7, with D perhaps matching TRBD2 (5 bases). The CDR3 is 16 amino acids. Trimming shortened V by 3 bases and J by 6 bases, and 21 bases separated the two germline ends. Germline CDR1 is SEHNR and CDR2 is FQNEAQ (reference sequence). The CDR3, as DNA: TGTGCCAGCAGCTTCCTAGCTCTAGGGTCTTTGGGCGAGCAGTACTTC. This gives the protein CASSFLALGSLGEQYF.

This clonotype appeared a few times. The V call is TRBV10-3, the J call TRBJ2-7; 11 nucleotides match TRBD2. This CDR3 has 13 amino acids. Germline lookup yields CDR1 ENHRY and CDR2 SYGVKD. V lost 10 bases, J lost 4 bases, and 6 bases stayed unmatched. The CDR3 DNA sequence: TGTGCCACCTTAGCGGGGGGGTTGTACGAGCAGTACTTC. It is translated as CATLAGGLYEQYF.

This clonotype was picked up a small number of times. The CDR3 loop is CASIETPRNTGELFF. CDR3 in DNA: TGCGCCAGCATCGAAACCCCACGGAACACCGGGGAGCTGTTTTTT. The chain uses TRBV5-1 and TRBJ2-2, with no clear D. Trimming removed 6 bases at V and 1 base at J, with 13 bases between. Germline V lookup: CDR1 SGHRS, CDR2 YFSETQ. This CDR3 is 15 amino acids long.

J is TRBJ1-2 and V is TRBV20-1; TRBD1 agrees at 10 bases. Trimming took 2 bases from V and 4 from J; bases not matched to a gene: 10. Germline V lookup: CDR1 DFQATT, CDR2 SNEGSKA (reference sequence). CDR3 size: 16 residues. The chain's CDR3 is CSARPRGTGVSYGYTF. In DNA form, the CDR3 reads TGCAGTGCTAGACCCAGGGGGACAGGGGTTAGCTATGGCTACACCTTC.

The V call is TRBV4-1, the J call TRBJ2-5; 8 nucleotides line up with TRBD2. Unmatched junction bases numbered 9, after V lost 4 bases and J lost 5 bases. This CDR3 spans 15 amino acids. In germline, CDR1 is MGHRA, CDR2 YSYEKL. CDR3 sequence reads: CASSPRLGGGETQYF. As DNA, the CDR3 is TGCGCCAGCAGCCCCCGCCTCGGCGGGGGGGAGACCCAGTACTTC.

The V call is TRBV6-2 or TRBV6-3, the J call TRBJ1-4; D perhaps matches TRBD1 (5 bases). The V end lost 6 bases, the J end lost 7 bases, and 18 bases lay between the germline ends. The CDR3 is 15 amino acids. Germline CDR1 is MNHEY and CDR2 is SVGEGT. The DNA of the CDR3 is TGTGCCAGCAGCGTCCCCGGGACGGCCGGTGAAAAACTGTTTTTT. Translated: CASSVPGTAGEKLFF.

This clonotype was observed a few times. The rearrangement links TRBV4-1 to TRBJ2-1; D tentatively fits TRBD1 or TRBD2 (5 bases each). CDR1 and CDR2 from the germline V gene are MGHRA and YSYEKL. This CDR3 is built from 16 residues. Trimming stripped 1 base from V and 10 bases from J, with 20 bases between. CDR3 sequence: CASSQGPGTGSYEQFF. The CDR3 DNA reads TGCGCCAGCAGCCAAGGACCGGGGACGGGTTCCTACGAGCAGTTCTTC.

This clonotype has more than one count but fewer than ten. A junction boundary mismatches the germline segment, possibly from a read error. The gene calls are TRBV20-1 and TRBJ1-1; D call uncertain. The CDR3 runs to 14 residues. Germline-derived CDR1 and CDR2 are DFQATT and SNEGSKA (reference sequence). The CDR3 coding sequence is TGCTGTGCTAGACCGGTAGGATCCCGCCCTGAAGCTTTCTTT. Protein: CCARPVGSRPEAFF.

The table lists this clonotype with many counts. The chain is built from TRBV3-1 and TRBJ2-7; TRBD1 might be the D (6 bases). This CDR3 has 14 residues. Germline CDR1 is LGHDT and CDR2 is YNNKEL (reference sequence). Trimming pared 4 bases from V and 2 bases from J, leaving 12 bases between. CDR3 sequence (DNA): TGTGCCAGCAGCCGCTGGACAGAGACCTACGAGCAGTACTTC. It translates to CASSRWTETYEQYF.

This clonotype was detected a few times. The chain combines TRBV15 with TRBJ1-5; D gene uncertain. Germline CDR1 reads LNHNV; CDR2 reads YYDKDF (reference sequence). There are 13 residues in the CDR3. V was shortened by 0 bases and J by 4 bases, with 4 bases between the two germline ends. The CDR3 here is CATSRDQNQPQHF. The CDR3 DNA sequence: TGTGCCACCAGCAGAGACCAGAATCAGCCCCAGCATTTT.

In its sample, this clonotype was seen many times. The rearrangement joins TRBV6-6 to TRBJ2-7; the D gene is possibly TRBD1 (6 bases). Germline V gene data show CDR1 as MNHNY and CDR2 as SVGAGI (reference sequence). This CDR3 spans 14 amino acids. The ends were cut back, 7 bases at V and 2 bases at J, with 15 bases in the middle. CDR3 nucleotide sequence: TGTGCCAGCAATCAGGTCACAGGGACCTACGAGCAGTACTTC. It is translated as CASNQVTGTYEQYF.

The rearrangement uses TRBV20-1 and TRBJ1-2, with 9 bases aligning to TRBD1. V was clipped by 5 bases and J by 0 bases; unmatched bases: 4. Germline assignment: CDR1 DFQATT and CDR2 SNEGSKA (reference sequence). This CDR3 has 14 amino acids. This chain's CDR3 is CSAGQGRTNYGYTF. In DNA form, the CDR3 reads TGCAGTGCTGGACAGGGGCGCACTAACTATGGCTACACCTTC.

Comment on this clonotype: Possible read error: a much larger clone is one base away. The V gene is TRBV7-2, the J gene TRBJ2-6; D could derive from TRBD1 or TRBD2 (5 bases each). The CDR3 length is 15 residues. Germline V gives CDR1 SGHTA, CDR2 FQGNSA. The CDR3 sequence is CVSSRTGRGANVLTF. The CDR3 nucleotides read TGTGTCAGCAGCAGAACGGGACGGGGGGCCAACGTCCTGACTTTC. Together with reference TRBV7-2 and TRBJ2-6, the CDR3 gives the full variable domain: GAGVSQSPSNKVTEKGKDVELRCDPISGHTALYWYRQSLGQGLEFLIYFQGNSAPDKSGLPSDRFSAERTGGSVSTLTIQRTQQEDSAVYLCVSSRTGRGANVLTFGAGSRLTVL.

The rearrangement joins TRBV7-2 to TRBJ1-1, with D maybe TRBD1 (5 bases). The CDR3 covers 17 residues. Trimming stripped 0 bases from V and 1 base from J, with 15 bases between. Germline V gives CDR1 SGHTA, CDR2 FQGNSA. In DNA form, the CDR3 reads TGTGCCAGCAGCTTAGCAGGTTTGGGGGTGGCGAACACTGAAGCTTTCTTT. Translating it yields CASSLAGLGVANTEAFF.

This clonotype came up a few times. A much bigger clone sits one base away, suggesting this may be a read error. V and J are TRBV5-1 and TRBJ2-7; D is possibly TRBD2 (5 bases). Trimming removed 1 base at V and 2 bases at J, with 22 bases between. This CDR3 spans 18 amino acids. The germline V gene has CDR1 SGHRS and CDR2 YFSETQ. CDR3 sequence (DNA): TGCGCCAGCAGCTTGTACAGCGGACGCAATTCCCCTGCCTACGAGCAGTACTTC. It codes for CASSLYSGRNSPAYEQYF.

The CDR3 sequence: CASSLGRGSDTEAFF. The CDR3 nucleotides read TGTGCCAGCAGCCTCGGACGGGGAAGTGACACTGAAGCTTTCTTT. The chain links TRBV5-6 to TRBJ1-1; D gene ambiguous. The CDR3 has 15 residues. With 4 bases removed from V and 3 bases from J, the gap between germline ends came to 16 bases. Germline V gene lookup returns CDR1 SGHDT and CDR2 YYEEEE.

The CDR3 here is CASSCEQGYNEQFF. CDR3 bases: TGCGCCAGCAGCTGCGAACAGGGATACAATGAGCAGTTCTTC. V is TRBV5-1 and J is TRBJ2-1; D perhaps matches TRBD1 (6 bases). The CDR3 loop spans 14 amino acids. Germline V gives CDR1 SGHRS, CDR2 YFSETQ. V was cut by 3 bases and J by 4 bases, with 11 bases left in between.

A few counts support this clonotype. The rearrangement uses TRBV7-6 and TRBJ1-1, with D possibly being TRBD1 (6 bases). The CDR3 covers 16 residues. V gave up 1 base and J gave up 3 bases, with 15 bases separating them. CDR1 SGHVS and CDR2 FNYEAQ come from the germline V gene. For the CDR3, the DNA is TGTGCCAGCAGCTTAGAGACAGGCGGGGGGGACACTGAAGCTTTCTTT. This sequence encodes CASSLETGGGDTEAFF.

The chain recombines TRBV6-5 with TRBJ2-7; D unclear. CDR3 length: 14 amino acids. Between the trimmed V and J ends, which lost 5 bases and 0 bases, there was a span of 11 bases. Germline V gives CDR1 MNHEY, CDR2 SVGAGI. CDR3 sequence (DNA): TGTGCCAGCAGTCTCACCAGGCGCTCCTACGAGCAGTACTTC. It translates to CASSLTRRSYEQYF.

This clonotype was counted a single time. The chain recombines TRBV29-1 with TRBJ2-5, with 10 nucleotides matching TRBD1. This CDR3 spans 16 amino acids. From germline, CDR1 is SQVTM and CDR2 ANQGSEA. Trimming cost V 5 bases and J 4 bases; bases outside gene matches: 13. The CDR3 DNA reads TGCAGCGTTTTGAACCTTGACAGGGGGCCTTTAGAGACCCAGTACTTC. Protein product: CSVLNLDRGPLETQYF.

As concerns this clonotype: A much larger clone lies a single base off, so this may be a read error. This chain links TRBV4-3 with TRBJ2-7; D is perhaps TRBD2 (6 bases). Germline values: CDR1 LGHNA, CDR2 YSLEER. Trimming left V 0 bases short and J 7 bases short, with 16 bases between. CDR3 length equals 15 residues. The CDR3 sequence: CASSQDTGVDNEQYF. For the CDR3, the DNA is TGCGCCAGCAGCCAAGATACGGGGGTGGACAATGAGCAGTACTTC.

This sequence joins TRBV11-2 and TRBJ2-1; D gene unclear. With 5 bases removed from V and 0 bases from J, the gap between germline ends came to 11 bases. The germline V gene has CDR1 SGHAT and CDR2 FQNNGV. The CDR3 totals 15 residues. This chain's CDR3 is CASSPLKGSYNEQFF. The DNA of the CDR3 is TGTGCCAGCAGCCCCCTAAAGGGCTCCTACAATGAGCAGTTCTTC.

The chain is built from TRBV29-1 and TRBJ2-4, with a tentative D call TRBD1 (5 bases). The CDR3 is 13 residues long. Germline loops: CDR1 SQVTM, CDR2 ANQGSEA. Trimming pared 8 bases from V and 13 bases from J, leaving 24 bases between. Written as DNA, the CDR3 is TGCAGCTATCGACAGACCATCTACAATGAGCAGTACTTC. Translated, it gives CSYRQTIYNEQYF. The full variable domain, in which reference TRBV29-1 and TRBJ2-4 provide the parts outside the CDR3, is SAVISQKPSRDICQRGTSLTIQCQVDSQVTMMFWYRQQPGQSLTLIATANQGSEATYESGFVIDKFPISRPNLTFSTLTVSNMSPEDSSIYLCSYRQTIYNEQYFGAGTRLSVL.